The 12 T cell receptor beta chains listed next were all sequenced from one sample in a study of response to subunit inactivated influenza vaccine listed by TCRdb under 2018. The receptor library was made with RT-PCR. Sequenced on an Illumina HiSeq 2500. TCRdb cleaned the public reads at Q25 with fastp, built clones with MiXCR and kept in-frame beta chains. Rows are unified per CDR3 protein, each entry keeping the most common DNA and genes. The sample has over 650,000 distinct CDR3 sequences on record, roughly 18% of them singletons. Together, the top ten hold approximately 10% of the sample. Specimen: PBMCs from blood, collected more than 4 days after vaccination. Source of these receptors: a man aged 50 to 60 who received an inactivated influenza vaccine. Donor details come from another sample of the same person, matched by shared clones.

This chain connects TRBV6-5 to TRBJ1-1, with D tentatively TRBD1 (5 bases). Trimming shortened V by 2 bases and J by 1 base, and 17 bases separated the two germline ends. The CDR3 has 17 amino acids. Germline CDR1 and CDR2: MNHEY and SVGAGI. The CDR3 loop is CASSYGLQGDPNTEAFF. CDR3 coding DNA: TGTGCCAGCAGTTACGGCCTGCAGGGCGACCCGAACACTGAAGCTTTCTTT.

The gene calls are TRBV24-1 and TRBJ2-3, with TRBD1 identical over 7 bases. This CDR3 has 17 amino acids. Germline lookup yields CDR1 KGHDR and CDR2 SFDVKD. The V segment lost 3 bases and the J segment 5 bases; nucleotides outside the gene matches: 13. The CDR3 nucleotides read TGTGCCACCAGTGATCGAAGACAGGGTAGGAGGATAGATACGCAGTATTTT. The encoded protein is CATSDRRQGRRIDTQYF.

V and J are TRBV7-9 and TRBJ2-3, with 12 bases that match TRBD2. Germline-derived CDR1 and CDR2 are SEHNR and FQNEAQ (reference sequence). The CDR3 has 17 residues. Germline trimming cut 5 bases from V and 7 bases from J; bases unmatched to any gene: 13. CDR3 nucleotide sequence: TGTGCCAGCAGCCCGGGGACTAGCGGGCCTTCACGAAATACGCAGTATTTT. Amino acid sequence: CASSPGTSGPSRNTQYF.

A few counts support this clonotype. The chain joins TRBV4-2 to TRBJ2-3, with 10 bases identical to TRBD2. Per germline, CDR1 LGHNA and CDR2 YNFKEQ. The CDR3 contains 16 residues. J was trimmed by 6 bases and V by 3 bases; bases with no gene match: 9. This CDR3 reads CASSQSGGALPDTQYF. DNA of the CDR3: TGTGCCAGCAGCCAGAGCGGGGGGGCCCTACCGGATACGCAGTATTTT.

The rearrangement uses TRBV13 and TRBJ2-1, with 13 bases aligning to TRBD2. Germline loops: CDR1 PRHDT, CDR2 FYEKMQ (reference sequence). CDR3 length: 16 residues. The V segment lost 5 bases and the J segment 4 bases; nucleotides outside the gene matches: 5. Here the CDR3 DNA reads TGTGCCAGCAGCGGTCCGGGACTAGCGGGGTACAATGAGCAGTTCTTC. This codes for CASSGPGLAGYNEQFF.

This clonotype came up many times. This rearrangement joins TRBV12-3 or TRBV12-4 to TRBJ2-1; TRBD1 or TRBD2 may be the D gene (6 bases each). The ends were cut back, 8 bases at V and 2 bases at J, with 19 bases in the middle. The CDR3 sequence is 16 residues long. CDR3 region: CASGSVGGDTYNEQFF. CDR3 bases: TGTGCCAGCGGCTCGGTCGGCGGGGACACCTACAATGAGCAGTTCTTC.

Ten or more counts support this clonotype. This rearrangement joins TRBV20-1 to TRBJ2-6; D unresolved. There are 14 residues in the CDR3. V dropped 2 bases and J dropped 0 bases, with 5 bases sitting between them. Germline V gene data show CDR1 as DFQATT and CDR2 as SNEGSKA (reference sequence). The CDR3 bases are TGCAGTGCTAGACGGGTCTCTGGGGCCAACGTCCTGACTTTC. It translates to CSARRVSGANVLTF.

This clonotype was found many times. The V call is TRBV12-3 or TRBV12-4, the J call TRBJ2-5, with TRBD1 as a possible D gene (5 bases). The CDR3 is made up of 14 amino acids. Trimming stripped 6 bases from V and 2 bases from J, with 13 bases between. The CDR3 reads CASRPGQGQETQYF. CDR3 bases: TGTGCCAGCAGGCCAGGCCAGGGACAAGAGACCCAGTACTTC.

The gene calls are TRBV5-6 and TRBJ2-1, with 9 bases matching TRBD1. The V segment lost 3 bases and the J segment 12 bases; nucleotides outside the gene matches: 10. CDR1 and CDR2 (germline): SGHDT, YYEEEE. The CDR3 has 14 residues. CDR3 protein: CASSWDRVGRGQFF. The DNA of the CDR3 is TGTGCCAGCAGCTGGGACAGGGTGGGACGTGGGCAGTTCTTC.

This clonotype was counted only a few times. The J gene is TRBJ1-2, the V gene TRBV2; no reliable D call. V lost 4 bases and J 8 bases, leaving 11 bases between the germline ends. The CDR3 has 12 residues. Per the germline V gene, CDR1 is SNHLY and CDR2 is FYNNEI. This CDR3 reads CASSGSGSGYTF. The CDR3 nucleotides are TGTGCCAGCAGTGGCTCTGGAAGCGGCTACACCTTC.

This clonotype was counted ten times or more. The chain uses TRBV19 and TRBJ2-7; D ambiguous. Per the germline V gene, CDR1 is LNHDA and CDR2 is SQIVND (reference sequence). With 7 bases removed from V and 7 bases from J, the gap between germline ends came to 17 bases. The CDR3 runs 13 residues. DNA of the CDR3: TGTGCCAGTACCGGGCCCGAAAGGAGTGAGCAGTACTTC. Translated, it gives CASTGPERSEQYF.

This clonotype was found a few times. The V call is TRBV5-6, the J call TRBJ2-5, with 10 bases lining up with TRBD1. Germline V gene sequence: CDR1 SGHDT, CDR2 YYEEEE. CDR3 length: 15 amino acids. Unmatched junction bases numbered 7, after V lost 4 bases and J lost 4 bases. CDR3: CASSPGTGDLETQYF. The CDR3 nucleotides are TGTGCCAGCAGCCCCGGGACAGGGGATCTAGAGACCCAGTACTTC. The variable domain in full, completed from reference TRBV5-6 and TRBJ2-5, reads DAGVTQSPTHLIKTRGQQVTLRCSPKSGHDTVSWYQQALGQGPQFIFQYYEEEERQRGNFPDRFSGHQFPNYSSELNVNALLLGDSALYLCASSPGTGDLETQYFGPGTRLLVL.